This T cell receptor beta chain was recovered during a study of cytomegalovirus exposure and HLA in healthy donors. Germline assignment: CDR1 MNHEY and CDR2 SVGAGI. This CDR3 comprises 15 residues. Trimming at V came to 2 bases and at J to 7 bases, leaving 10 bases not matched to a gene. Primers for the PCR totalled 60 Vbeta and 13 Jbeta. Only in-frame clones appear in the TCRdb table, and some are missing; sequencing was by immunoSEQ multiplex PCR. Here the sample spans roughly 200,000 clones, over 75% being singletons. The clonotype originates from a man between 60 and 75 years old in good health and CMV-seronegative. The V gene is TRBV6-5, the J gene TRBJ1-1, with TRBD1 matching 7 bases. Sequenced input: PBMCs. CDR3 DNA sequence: TGTGCCAGCAGTTACGAATCTGACAGGGTGAGTGAAGCTTTCTTT. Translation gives CASSYESDRVSEAFF.